This entry describes one TCR beta chain. This record comes from a study of blood T cell repertoires in COVID-19. Overall study: The United States, Italy and Spain supplied acute and convalescent COVID-19 samples. Sample material is recorded as cDNA or gDNA derived from T cells, B-cell-depleted T cells, or PBMCs.

How the authors handled the data: The assay estimated nucleated cells by amplifying reference gene primers. The data were produced by immunoSEQ multiplex PCR, yet TCRdb's version contains in-frame clones alone and is incomplete. That table gives V, J and clone size, and the DNA gave D and trimming. The sample has 30,000 to 35,000 clones, almost 85% seen once. Sample: peripheral blood. The receptor's source is an older man with active or convalescent COVID-19.

CDR3 protein: CATRGMDNEQFF. The CDR3 DNA is TGTGCCACCCGAGGGATGGACAATGAGCAGTTCTTC. The rearrangement joins TRBV24-1 to TRBJ2-1; D is possibly TRBD2 (5 bases). Trimming took 9 bases from V and 5 from J, leaving 10 bases between them. Germline assignment: CDR1 KGHDR and CDR2 SFDVKD. This CDR3 has 12 amino acids.